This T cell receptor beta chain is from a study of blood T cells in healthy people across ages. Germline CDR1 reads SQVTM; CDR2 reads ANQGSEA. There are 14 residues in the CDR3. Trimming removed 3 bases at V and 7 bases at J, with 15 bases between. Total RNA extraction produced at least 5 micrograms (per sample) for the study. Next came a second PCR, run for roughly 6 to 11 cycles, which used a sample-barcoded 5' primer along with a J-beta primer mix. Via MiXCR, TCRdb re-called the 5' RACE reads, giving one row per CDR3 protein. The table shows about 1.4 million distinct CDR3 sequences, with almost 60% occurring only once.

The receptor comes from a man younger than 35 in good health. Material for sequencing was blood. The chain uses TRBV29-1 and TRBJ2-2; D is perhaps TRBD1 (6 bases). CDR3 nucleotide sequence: TGCAGCGTTGAGCGGCAGGGGTACGGCGGGGAGCTGTTTTTT. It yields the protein CSVERQGYGGELFF.